This T cell receptor (beta chain) comes out of a study of siplizumab effects on memory and regulatory T cells. Some clones are missing from TCRdb's copy, which holds only in-frame ones; the method was immunoSEQ multiplex PCR. The sample yields about 100,000 clones, 92% seen once. Germline CDR1 reads WSHSY; CDR2 reads SAAADI. The germline V and J ends were trimmed by 10 bases and 1 base, with 14 bases remaining between them. The CDR3 length is 14 residues. About this clone: The antigen remains unidentified.

Study results and limitations: Mappable alloreactive CD4+ clones came from Treg cells more than 60% of the time on average with siplizumab, against 25% to 30% in controls. It was never confirmed that proliferating Tregs from siplizumab cultures were suppressive.

The chain recombines TRBV10-2 with TRBJ1-5; perhaps TRBD1 as D (6 bases). Sequencing was performed on Tregs sorted from blood. This receptor was identified in a human donor in good health. CDR3 loop: CATLDSNSNQPQHF. CDR3 nucleotides: TGCGCCACCCTGGACAGCAACAGCAATCAGCCCCAGCATTTT.